This record covers a single T cell receptor beta chain. Its antigen target is currently unknown. No base quality values were provided; no much bigger clone lies one nucleotide off. This specimen comes from a study of shared clonotypes between healthy human individuals (TCRdb year 2020). Turning to the overall study: The cohort comprised a couple of women and a few men aged 18 to 49 years. Per donor, leukapheresis produced somewhere between about 0.85 and 10 billion PBMCs. Libraries were prepared and TCR repertoires were sequenced by different laboratories using diverse techniques, in order to increase sequencing depth and limit assay-specific biases. For each donor, CD4 naive and CD4 memory were each given three plates, CD8 naive was given two plates, and CD8 memory was given one plate. Blood TCR repertoires of about 5 healthy adults were deeply sequenced to estimate repertoire size and the extent of clonotype sharing between individuals.

Beyond this particular receptor, the publication reports: The genetic and exposure-history diversity represented was limited by the small number of donors. Sampling was restricted to blood, and TCR repertoires in tissues likely differ from the TCR repertoires found in blood. Even with the large sequencing depth, rarefaction of the sorted-subset datasets indicated that sequencing was incomplete. Roughly 5% of naive CD4, 3.5% of naive CD8, about 2.4% of memory CD4, and 0.4% of memory CD8 clonotypes were shared across several donors. Pairwise subsampling led to the expectation that sequencing depth would affect the degree of clonotype sharing among donors. Compared with non-shared clonotypes, clonotypes shared by all four sorted-subset donors had higher generation probabilities. Naive subsets generally had larger estimated clonotype richness than memory subsets did.

From cysteine to phenylalanine, the CDR3 is 15 amino acids long. The CDR3 DNA has 45 bases and is translated from base 1. The junction carries 15 bases between V and J, which are trimmed by 3 bases and 0 bases respectively. Looking up the germline V gene (reference sequence) yields CDR1 GTSNPN and CDR2 SVGIG. Using the deep immunoSEQ assay, multiplex PCR amplified TCR CDR3 regions from genomic DNA. Extracted genomic DNA from each cell subset was spread evenly across all wells of several immunoSEQ 96-well plates, with each plate serving as a replicate. For sorted subsets, each replicate PCR was loaded with about 0.2 ug genomic DNA, equivalent to about 33,000 T cell genomes. Purified libraries were quantified with a Qubit 3.0 fluorometer, sized on a Bioanalyzer 2100, and re-quantified with the KAPA Library Quantification kit. Every immunoSEQ 96-well plate was sequenced on a separate single-read 150-cycle Illumina NextSeq 550 flow cell. The original pipeline was this. Because only junctional sequences without quality scores were contained in the immunoSEQ output, filtering matching that applied to full-length reads could not be performed. Sequences were annotated with PyIR, a Python wrapper for IgBLAST v1.9, and V/J genes and CDR3 were assigned using IMGT germline references. Reads were removed for weak V/J assignments (E-value above 1e-6), missing CDR3, stop codons, out-of-frame junctions, or ambiguous translated residues. V3J clonotypes were defined as sequences sharing the same inferred V gene, J gene, and CDR3 amino acid sequence. Percentage overlap between repertoires was computed as shared unique clonotypes divided by the size of the smaller repertoire. Repertoire richness was assessed with RTK rarefaction, the Chao1 estimator, and Recon v2.1 estimates of unobserved clonotypes. Generation probabilities for all TCRbeta clonotypes obtained by the gDNA method from a handful of donors were computed using OLGA. This immuneACCESS table, as held by TCRdb, lists in-frame sequences with V and J called but not all clones. Of the missing ones, under half trace to an unresolved V gene in checked studies; the others have no known cause. V and J calls plus clone size are reproduced from that table; the DNA served to infer D and trimming. In this sample the table shows about 2.2 million clones, around 93% of which occur a single time. Over 1.5% of the sample rests with the top ten.

CD8 naive samples consisted of CD45RO-negative cells that were positively selected for CCR7, yielding a CD45RA+CCR7+ population without TemRA cells. The donors were healthy, HIV-negative adults who had no recently reported acute infections or vaccinations. Every donor was a Caucasian adult residing in Nashville, Tennessee, USA. Blood was collected by leukapheresis, and PBMCs were isolated by Ficoll-Histopaque density gradient centrifugation and then cryopreserved in liquid nitrogen vapor phase. Purity and quantity of every magnetically sorted T cell population were checked by analytical flow cytometry. From each sorted fraction, genomic DNA was isolated and quantified by UV absorbance on a Nanodrop 2000c.

The sample was naive CD8+ T cells from PBMCs. Read against the paper, the sample's cell subset or site label means: CD45RA+CCR7+. The TCR originated in a man aged 18 to 29 in good health. Some clones in this sample may be carry-over from other donors' samples. Recombination linked TRBV30 to TRBJ2-7, and TRBD2 may be the D gene, going by 7 matching bases. The CDR3 in this case is CAWRGGQASSYEQYF. The DNA reads as follows: TGTGCCTGGAGGGGGGGGCAGGCAAGCTCCTACGAGCAGTACTTC.